This T cell receptor (beta chain) was sequenced during a study of spatial heterogeneity in lung cancer. Study-level background: A unique TCR and UMI combination showed up more than ten times in raw reads, on average. Whole-study results and caveats: Blood contained ubiquitous expanded tumor TCRs more at resection than at follow-up.

Noted time point: sample taken at primary tumor resection. The donors comprised approximately 72 untreated early-stage non-small cell lung cancer patients. Whole RNA obtained from tumor, nontumor lung or frozen PBMC underwent sequencing without sorting. This clonotype occurred many times. Its antigen remains unidentified. The CDR3 is made up of 15 amino acids. Trimming left V 0 bases short and J 2 bases short, with 11 bases between. Germline loops: CDR1 DFQATT, CDR2 SNEGSKA (reference sequence). TCRdb passed the 5' RACE reads through MiXCR, listing each CDR3 protein once. The data show 48,000 or so distinct CDR3 sequences, approximately 5.3% seen once.

The origin of this receptor is a male donor with early-stage non-small cell lung cancer. This specimen was PBMCs, taken at surgery. This rearrangement joins TRBV20-1 to TRBJ2-1; no definite D call. In nucleotides, the CDR3 is TGCAGTGCTAGAGATAGCCAGGTTCCCTACAATGAGCAGTTCTTC. Encoded protein: CSARDSQVPYNEQFF.